A single T cell receptor beta chain is shown here with its context. As yet, its antigen is unknown. The CDR3 is made up of 12 amino acids. Trimming cost V 6 bases and J 6 bases; bases outside gene matches: 0. Germline lookup yields CDR1 MGHDK and CDR2 SYGVNS. TCRdb's table, derived via immunoSEQ multiplex PCR, lists solely in-frame clones and lacks some. The table has over 10,000 clones, about 85% seen once. The sample comes from a study of immune evolution from preneoplasia to lung adenocarcinoma. Study information: HLA loss of heterozygosity: under 7.5% AIS, about 15% MIA, around 35% ADC, none AAH.

Findings and caveats of the study: KRAS-mutant nodules had the highest T cell clonality. From normal lung to invasive adenocarcinoma, top clone frequencies appeared to decrease. Clonality was highest in normal lung, lower in later-stage lesions apparently.

The sequencing input was FFPE tissue from an adenomatous hyperplasia lung lesion. Subset denoted: atypical adenomatous hyperplasia (AAH), lung preneoplasia. The clonotype comes from a person between 45 and 75 years old with lung adenocarcinoma. The chain employs TRBV25-1 and TRBJ2-2; TRBD1 agrees at 8 bases. CDR3 sequence reads: CASRQGAGELFF. The CDR3 DNA follows: TGTGCCAGCAGACAGGGGGCCGGGGAGCTGTTTTTT.